These 32 T cell receptor beta chains were all obtained from the same sample, sequenced in a study of T-cell memory formation after mild COVID-19. TCRdb called the 5' RACE reads again in MiXCR, with one record for every CDR3 protein. The top ten clones hold 21% of a sample with 300,000 to 350,000 distinct CDR3 sequences, about 13% of them seen once. The source material was PBMCs or a T cell subset sorted from them (not recorded which). Source of these receptors: a man between 18 and 35 years old who had mild COVID-19 (a few samples of this study predate the infection). Cell type and time point are not known.

This rearrangement joins TRBV29-1 to TRBJ1-1; D not resolved. The CDR3 runs 13 residues. Trimming pared 7 bases from V and 1 base from J, leaving 13 bases between. The germline CDR1 and CDR2 sequences are SQVTM and ANQGSEA. The CDR3 sequence is CSAAGAGNTEAFF. The CDR3 coding sequence is TGCAGCGCCGCGGGCGCGGGGAACACTGAAGCTTTCTTT.

This clonotype occurred many times. The chain links TRBV4-1 to TRBJ1-3; no clear D gene. V shed 3 bases and J shed 2 bases, with 5 bases lying between them. Germline-derived CDR1 and CDR2 are MGHRA and YSYEKL. The CDR3 covers 13 residues. This CDR3 is CASSHQAGNTIYF. CDR3 bases: TGCGCCAGCAGCCACCAGGCTGGAAACACCATATATTTT.

Many counts were recorded for this clonotype. The genes are TRBV10-1 and TRBJ2-2; TRBD1 is a possible D gene (5 bases). The CDR3 sequence is 17 residues long. Germline CDR1 reads WNHNN; CDR2 reads SYGVQD (reference sequence). V shed 0 bases and J shed 6 bases, with 17 bases lying between them. The CDR3 loop reads CASSESIRKQGSGELFF. CDR3 bases: TGCGCCAGCAGTGAGTCGATACGCAAGCAGGGTTCCGGGGAGCTGTTTTTT.

V and J are TRBV27 and TRBJ1-5, with TRBD1 matching over 11 bases. The CDR3 contains 15 residues. Trimming cost V 6 bases and J 5 bases; bases outside gene matches: 6. The germline V gene has CDR1 MNHEY and CDR2 SMNVEV (reference sequence). Here the CDR3 reads CASSGTGGGYQPQHF. The CDR3 nucleotides are TGTGCCAGCAGCGGGACAGGGGGGGGCTATCAGCCCCAGCATTTT.

The sample holds a few counts of this clonotype. This chain links TRBV4-3 with TRBJ1-1, with a weak D call TRBD1 (5 bases). The CDR3 runs 14 residues. With 1 base removed from V and 7 bases from J, the gap between germline ends came to 13 bases. The germline gives CDR1 LGHNA, CDR2 YSLEER. The CDR3 bases are TGCGCCAGCAGCCAAGTCCCCCAGGGTGGTGAAGCTTTCTTT. This sequence encodes CASSQVPQGGEAFF.

This clonotype was counted ten times or more. The rearrangement links TRBV7-3 to TRBJ1-2, with 12 bases matching TRBD1. The germline V gene encodes CDR1 SGHTA and CDR2 FQGTGA. This CDR3 is built from 13 residues. Trimming at V came to 5 bases and at J to 8 bases, leaving 3 bases not matched to a gene. CDR3: CASSTGTGGGYTF. CDR3 DNA: TGTGCCAGCAGCACCGGGACAGGGGGCGGCTACACCTTC.

This clonotype has only a few counts. The chain links TRBV7-3 to TRBJ2-7; TRBD2 matches at 9 bases. CDR1 SGHTA and CDR2 FQGTGA come from the germline V gene. Trimming took 10 bases from V and 6 from J; bases not matched to a gene: 13. The CDR3 is made up of 14 amino acids. The CDR3 protein is CATSSFGLAREQYF. DNA of the CDR3: TGTGCCACCAGTAGCTTCGGACTAGCGCGCGAGCAGTACTTC.

This clonotype was observed at least ten times. The rearrangement links TRBV29-1 to TRBJ2-7; tentatively, D is TRBD1 (5 bases). The CDR3 loop spans 15 amino acids. CDR1 is SQVTM and CDR2 is ANQGSEA in the germline V gene. V was cut by 1 base and J by 4 bases, with 17 bases left in between. The CDR3 sequence is CSVEGQGSGSYEQYF. The CDR3 bases are TGCAGCGTTGAAGGTCAGGGTTCAGGAAGTTACGAGCAGTACTTC.

The rearrangement links TRBV12-5 to TRBJ2-2; tentatively, D is TRBD1 (5 bases). CDR1 is LGHNT and CDR2 is FRNRAP in the germline V gene. The CDR3 consists of 14 residues. V lost 3 bases to trimming and J lost 6 bases, with 11 bases between them. This CDR3 reads CASGFGGAAGELFF. For the CDR3, the DNA is TGTGCTAGTGGTTTTGGTGGGGCGGCCGGGGAGCTGTTTTTT.

This clonotype came up a few times. The chain employs TRBV4-3 and TRBJ2-7, with D unresolved. The V end lost 0 bases, the J end lost 4 bases, and 10 bases lay between the germline ends. Germline assignment: CDR1 LGHNA and CDR2 YSLEER. The length of the CDR3 is 14 residues. The CDR3 sequence: CASSQERVGYEQYF. The CDR3 coding sequence is TGCGCCAGCAGCCAAGAACGGGTCGGGTACGAGCAGTACTTC.

In this sample, this clonotype turned up a few times. The chain couples TRBV4-1 to TRBJ1-4; 9 bases fit TRBD1. Trimming removed 2 bases from V and 11 bases from J; junction bases left unmatched: 6. Germline CDR1 is MGHRA and CDR2 is YSYEKL. The CDR3 consists of 14 residues. CDR3: CASSQKQGAGKLFF. The CDR3 DNA follows: TGCGCCAGCAGCCAAAAACAGGGGGCAGGGAAACTGTTTTTT.

The CDR3, as DNA: TGTGCCAGCAGCGTTCAGACGGGACTAGCGGGGGGGGCAGATACGCAGTATTTT. The encoded protein is CASSVQTGLAGGADTQYF. This rearrangement joins TRBV7-2 to TRBJ2-3; 16 bases line up with TRBD2. Germline loops: CDR1 SGHTA, CDR2 FQGNSA. The CDR3 is 18 amino acids. Trimming at V came to 5 bases and at J to 4 bases, leaving 9 bases not matched to a gene.

This clonotype was detected only a few times. The V call is TRBV19, the J call TRBJ1-1; tentatively, D is TRBD1 (5 bases). Germline V gene sequence: CDR1 LNHDA, CDR2 SQIVND (reference sequence). The V end was cut by 2 bases, the J end by 4 bases, with 8 bases between. The CDR3 has 13 residues. In DNA form, the CDR3 reads TGTGCCAGTAGTATATTAGGGGTCACTGAAGCTTTCTTT. This codes for CASSILGVTEAFF.

This clonotype was seen only a few times. The chain recombines TRBV5-4 with TRBJ2-7; D not resolved. CDR3 length: 13 residues. Germline V gene data show CDR1 as SGHNT and CDR2 as YYREEE (reference sequence). V gave up 2 bases and J gave up 2 bases, with 8 bases separating them. The CDR3 is CASSFGGPYEQYF. CDR3 DNA: TGTGCCAGCAGCTTCGGCGGACCCTACGAGCAGTACTTC.

Many counts were recorded for this clonotype. V usage is TRBV5-1 and J usage is TRBJ2-5; tentatively, D is TRBD1 or TRBD2 (6 bases each). Trimming took 2 bases from V and 1 from J, leaving 12 bases between them. Germline CDR1 is SGHRS and CDR2 is YFSETQ. CDR3 length equals 15 residues. CDR3 amino acids: CASSLQGGFQETQYF. The CDR3 DNA is TGCGCCAGCAGCTTACAGGGAGGTTTCCAAGAGACCCAGTACTTC.

This clonotype was recorded at least ten times. The chain is built from TRBV29-1 and TRBJ2-2; D is undetermined. There are 12 residues in the CDR3. CDR1 is SQVTM, CDR2 ANQGSEA, per germline. The ends were cut back, 3 bases at V and 4 bases at J, with 6 bases in the middle. The CDR3 reads CSVEGSTGELFF. CDR3 nucleotides: TGCAGCGTTGAGGGGTCCACCGGGGAGCTGTTTTTT.

This clonotype was found a few times. This chain links TRBV20-1 with TRBJ2-2, with 9 nucleotides matching TRBD1. J was trimmed by 4 bases and V by 5 bases; bases with no gene match: 8. Germline V lookup: CDR1 DFQATT, CDR2 SNEGSKA (reference sequence). The CDR3 covers 15 residues. DNA for the CDR3: TGCAGTGCTGGGACAGGGATGAGAGGCACCGGGGAGCTGTTTTTT. Its translation is CSAGTGMRGTGELFF.

This clonotype was counted between two and nine times. The chain joins TRBV2 to TRBJ2-1; 7 bases fit TRBD2. V lost 3 bases and J lost 8; bases outside the gene matches: 4. This CDR3 is built from 13 residues. In germline, CDR1 is SNHLY, CDR2 FYNNEI. The CDR3: CASSDGLGDEQFF. The CDR3 bases are TGTGCCAGCAGTGACGGACTAGGGGATGAGCAGTTCTTC. Complete variable domain (other parts from reference TRBV2 and TRBJ2-1): EPEVTQTPSHQVTQMGQEVILRCVPISNHLYFYWYRQILGQKVEFLVSFYNNEISEKSEIFDDQFSVERPDGSNFTLKIRSTKLEDSAMYFCASSDGLGDEQFFGPGTRLTVL.

This clonotype turned up a few times. CDR3 bases: TGTGCCAGCAGTAGACGGGCGGGGGATTCCTACGAGCAGTACTTC. It is translated as CASSRRAGDSYEQYF. V usage is TRBV6-5 and J usage is TRBJ2-7, with 7 bases fitting TRBD2. Germline values: CDR1 MNHEY, CDR2 SVGAGI. V lost 5 bases and J lost 1; bases outside the gene matches: 8. The CDR3 sequence is 15 residues long.

The chain has TRBV6-1 and TRBJ1-1, with D tentatively TRBD1 (6 bases). Germline-derived CDR1 and CDR2 are MNHNS and SASEGT. The CDR3 consists of 14 residues. Trimming took off 6 bases at V and 0 bases at J, with 11 bases between the two ends. The CDR3 protein is CASSHRAMNTEAFF. CDR3 nucleotides: TGTGCCAGCAGCCACAGGGCCATGAACACTGAAGCTTTCTTT.

At least ten counts were recorded for this clonotype. The rearrangement links TRBV7-3 to TRBJ1-1; a possible D gene is TRBD1 (6 bases). This CDR3 spans 12 amino acids. The V gene lost 8 bases and the J gene lost 3 bases, with 10 bases spanning the gap. The V gene's germline CDR1 is SGHTA and CDR2 FQGTGA. CDR3 amino acids: CASSGHYTEAFF. The DNA of the CDR3 is TGTGCCAGCTCGGGACACTACACTGAAGCTTTCTTT.

This rearrangement joins TRBV10-3 to TRBJ1-3; 7 positions agree with TRBD1. Germline trimming cut 11 bases from V and 0 bases from J; bases unmatched to any gene: 10. The CDR3 runs to 15 residues. Germline-derived CDR1 and CDR2 are ENHRY and SYGVKD. The CDR3, as DNA: TGTGCCGGGGAGGACAGGACGAGCTCTGGAAACACCATATATTTT. Protein: CAGEDRTSSGNTIYF.

The V and J genes are TRBV7-9 and TRBJ2-3; D remains unclear. This CDR3 spans 14 amino acids. Trimming stripped 7 bases from V and 2 bases from J, with 13 bases between. The germline V gene has CDR1 SEHNR and CDR2 FQNEAQ (reference sequence). CDR3 loop: CASNQHGTTDTQYF. For the CDR3, the DNA is TGTGCCAGCAACCAACACGGAACCACAGATACGCAGTATTTT.

The sample holds a few counts of this clonotype. The gene calls are TRBV4-1 and TRBJ2-1; the D call may be TRBD1 or TRBD2 (5 bases each). The CDR3 sequence is 15 residues long. V was cut by 2 bases and J by 5 bases, with 13 bases left in between. Germline loops: CDR1 MGHRA, CDR2 YSYEKL. CDR3 in DNA: TGCGCCAGCAGCCAACTCCCCTTGGGGGACAATGAGCAGTTCTTC. Protein product: CASSQLPLGDNEQFF.

This clonotype appeared a few times. This chain links TRBV4-2 with TRBJ2-3; 10 bases align to TRBD2. Germline-derived CDR1 and CDR2 are LGHNA and YNFKEQ. Germline trimming cut 1 base from V and 0 bases from J; bases unmatched to any gene: 7. The CDR3 contains 18 residues. The CDR3 loop reads CASSQVLAGALSTDTQYF. As DNA, the CDR3 is TGTGCCAGCAGCCAAGTTCTAGCGGGGGCCCTTAGCACAGATACGCAGTATTTT.

This clonotype was observed many times. This chain joins TRBV7-3 and TRBJ2-5; D perhaps matches TRBD1 (5 bases). Germline values: CDR1 SGHTA, CDR2 FQGTGA. This CDR3 has 15 residues. Trimming stripped 5 bases from V and 5 bases from J, with 18 bases between. CDR3: CASSQTGPYGETQYF. DNA for the CDR3: TGTGCCAGCAGCCAAACAGGACCGTACGGGGAGACCCAGTACTTC.

This clonotype was detected a few times. The J gene is TRBJ1-2, the V gene TRBV7-9, with D uncertain. CDR1 and CDR2 from the germline V gene are SEHNR and FQNEAQ (reference sequence). Trimming pared 1 base from V and 8 bases from J, leaving 11 bases between. The CDR3 spans 13 residues. The CDR3 sequence is CASSLVALGGYTF. DNA for the CDR3: TGTGCCAGCAGCTTAGTTGCCCTGGGCGGCTACACCTTC.

Many counts were recorded for this clonotype. This chain uses TRBV20-1 with TRBJ2-3; D is uncertain. This CDR3 is built from 18 residues. The ends were cut back, 2 bases at V and 0 bases at J, with 21 bases in the middle. Germline CDR1 and CDR2: DFQATT and SNEGSKA (reference sequence). The CDR3 here is CSARLLNTALGSTDTQYF. CDR3 nucleotide sequence: TGCAGTGCTAGACTGCTTAACACGGCGCTCGGAAGCACAGATACGCAGTATTTT.

V usage is TRBV15 and J usage is TRBJ1-2; maybe TRBD1 (5 bases). Trimming cost V 5 bases and J 4 bases, with 14 bases left between them. The V gene's germline CDR1 is LNHNV and CDR2 YYDKDF (reference sequence). The CDR3 is 14 residues long. CDR3 sequence: CATSSSGGTYGYTF. CDR3 DNA: TGTGCCACCAGCTCCTCCGGGGGTACCTATGGCTACACCTTC.

The chain combines TRBV5-1 with TRBJ2-7; D remains unclear. Germline V CDR1 and CDR2: SGHRS, YFSETQ. The CDR3 totals 14 residues. The V end was cut by 1 base, the J end by 2 bases, with 10 bases between. This CDR3 is CASSLRAGAYEQYV. The CDR3 nucleotides read TGCGCCAGCAGCTTGAGAGCAGGAGCCTACGAGCAGTACGTC.

This clonotype came up many times. The J gene is TRBJ2-3, the V gene TRBV2; 10 nucleotides match TRBD1. This CDR3 contains 15 residues. V was pared by 6 bases and J by 6 bases, with 9 bases of the junction left unmatched. Germline V gene sequence: CDR1 SNHLY, CDR2 FYNNEI. CDR3 DNA sequence: TGTGCCAGCAGGGGGGACAGGGGATCCGGGGATACGCAGTATTTT. This codes for CASRGDRGSGDTQYF.

V is TRBV29-1 and J is TRBJ1-5; D is perhaps TRBD1 (5 bases). This CDR3 has 13 amino acids. The V gene's germline CDR1 is SQVTM and CDR2 ANQGSEA. Trimming stripped 4 bases from V and 1 base from J, with 8 bases between. CDR3 sequence reads: CSVAGSSNQPQHF. As DNA, the CDR3 is TGCAGCGTTGCAGGGTCGAGCAATCAGCCCCAGCATTTT. Using reference TRBV29-1 and TRBJ1-5 for the parts outside the CDR3, the full variable domain is SAVISQKPSRDICQRGTSLTIQCQVDSQVTMMFWYRQQPGQSLTLIATANQGSEATYESGFVIDKFPISRPNLTFSTLTVSNMSPEDSSIYLCSVAGSSNQPQHFGDGTRLSIL.